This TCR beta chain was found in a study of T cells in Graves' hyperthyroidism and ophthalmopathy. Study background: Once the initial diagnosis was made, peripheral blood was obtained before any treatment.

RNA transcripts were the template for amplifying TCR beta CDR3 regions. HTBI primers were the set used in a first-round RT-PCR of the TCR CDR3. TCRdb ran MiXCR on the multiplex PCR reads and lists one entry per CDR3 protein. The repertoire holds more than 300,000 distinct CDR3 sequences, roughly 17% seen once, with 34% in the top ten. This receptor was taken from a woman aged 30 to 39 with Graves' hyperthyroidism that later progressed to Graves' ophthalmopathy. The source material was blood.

DNA for the CDR3: TGCAGCGTTGATGGGGACATTGCCTACAATGAGCAGTTCTTC. This translates into CSVDGDIAYNEQFF. The chain has TRBV29-1 and TRBJ2-1; a possible D gene is TRBD1 (6 bases). CDR1 and CDR2 (germline): SQVTM, ANQGSEA. CDR3 size: 14 residues. V was cut by 3 bases and J by 2 bases, with 11 bases left in between.